Listed below are T cell receptor beta chains from one sample, sequenced in a study of blood T cell repertoires in COVID-19. Clones were sequenced by immunoSEQ multiplex PCR, and TCRdb holds only the in-frame ones, with some missing. The data contain 200,000 to 300,000 clones, around 88% of them singletons. The sequenced sample consisted of PBMCs or T cells enriched from blood (not recorded which). The receptors derive from a woman aged 40 to 50 with acute COVID-19. Both conserved end residues are part of each CDR3. The order of the fields is clone size, J gene, D gene, V gene, CDR3 DNA, CDR3 protein. D genes are given only for firm matches. Clone size is given for some rows only: seen once, a few or many times, or a class if the clone is expanded.

NA,TRBJ2-7,TRBD2,TRBV7-9,TGTGCCAGCAGTTTGGGACTAGCGGGAGTCTCCTACGAGCAGTACTTC,CASSLGLAGVSYEQYF
NA,TRBJ1-2,NA,TRBV12-5,TGTGCTAGTGGTCCCCTATTGCAGGGCGCCTATGGCTACACCTTC,CASGPLLQGAYGYTF
NA,TRBJ1-6,NA,TRBV6-5,TGTGCCAGCAGTAGGACAGATTATAATTCACCCCTCCACTTT,CASSRTDYNSPLHF
NA,TRBJ2-7,TRBD1,TRBV4-1,TGCGCCAGCAGCCAGGGACAGGGGGCTAGCGAGCAGTACTTC,CASSQGQGASEQYF
NA,TRBJ1-1,TRBD1,TRBV6-5,TGTGCCAGCAGTCTCAGGGGGAGCACTGAAGCTTTCTTT,CASSLRGSTEAFF
NA,TRBJ2-7,TRBD1,TRBV2,TGTGCCAGCAGTGATACAGGGGTTGGTATGCAAGGTCCCGAGCAGTACTTC,CASSDTGVGMQGPEQYF
NA,TRBJ2-5,NA,TRBV7-3,TGTGCCAGCAGCCCCCGGGACCAAGAGACCCAGTACTTC,CASSPRDQETQYF
NA,TRBJ1-4,TRBD1,TRBV7-2,TGTGCCAGCAGCTTATCCCCGACAGGGGCTAATGAAAAACTGTTTTTT,CASSLSPTGANEKLFF
NA,TRBJ2-3,TRBD1,TRBV7-9,TGTGCCAGCAGCAAAAAAGCCGGGACAGGGAGCACAGATACGCAGTATTTT,CASSKKAGTGSTDTQYF
NA,TRBJ2-3,NA,TRBV5-1,TGCGCCAGCAGCTTGGTAGGAGGCGGCACAGATACGCAGTATTTT,CASSLVGGGTDTQYF
NA,TRBJ2-7,NA,TRBV5-1,TGCGCCAGCAGCATAAACCAGGGGGAGCAGTACTTC,CASSINQGEQYF
NA,TRBJ1-4,TRBD1,TRBV7-2,TGTGCCAGCAGACGGGACAGGGAAAATGAAAAACTGTTTTTT,CASRRDRENEKLFF
NA,TRBJ2-1,TRBD2,TRBV19,TGTGCCAGTAGCAGTACTAGCGGGAGTTACAATGAGCAGTTCTTC,CASSSTSGSYNEQFF
NA,TRBJ2-1,NA,TRBV5-8,TGTGCCAGCAGCTTGGGGCAGGGCTCCTACAATGAGCAGTTCTTC,CASSLGQGSYNEQFF
NA,TRBJ2-7,NA,TRBV21-1,TGTGCCAGCAGCAAAGTCATCCCCGGGACTAGCGGGAGGCACGAGCAGTACTTC,CASSKVIPGTSGRHEQYF
NA,TRBJ2-2,TRBD2,TRBV13,TGTGCCAGCAGCTTAGGAGCGGGAGGTACCAAGAACACCGGGGAGCTGTTTTTT,CASSLGAGGTKNTGELFF
NA,TRBJ2-5,TRBD2,TRBV5-1,TGCGCCAGCACCAGAGGACTAGCGGGAGTTGAGGAGACCCAGTACTTC,CASTRGLAGVEETQYF
NA,TRBJ1-1,TRBD1,TRBV30,TGTGCCTGGACACTTAGGGACCTCAGGGGGATGAACACTGAAGCTTTCTTT,CAWTLRDLRGMNTEAFF
few,TRBJ1-1,TRBD1,TRBV7-9,TGTGCCAGCAGCGACATCGGGACAGGGGGCCGAGGGGCTTTCTTT,CASSDIGTGGRGAFF
NA,TRBJ1-3,TRBD1,TRBV11-2,TGTGCCAGCAGCTTGGAGACGGGACAGGGGCCGGCCGGAAACACCATATATTTT,CASSLETGQGPAGNTIYF
NA,TRBJ1-5,TRBD1,TRBV19,TGTGCCAGTAGTAACCGGGACAGGGGGATCAATCAGCCCCAGCATTTT,CASSNRDRGINQPQHF
NA,TRBJ2-7,NA,TRBV6-5,TGTGCCAGCAGTCCCCTCGACTATGCCTCCTACGAGCAGTACTTC,CASSPLDYASYEQYF
NA,TRBJ1-2,TRBD1,TRBV5-6,TGTGCCAGCAGCTCGGACAGGGGCCCTTTCTATGGCTACACCTTC,CASSSDRGPFYGYTF
NA,TRBJ1-1,TRBD1,TRBV19,TGTGCCAGTAGTATCCGGGACAGGGGGAAAGGAGCTTTCTTT,CASSIRDRGKGAFF
NA,TRBJ2-3,NA,TRBV5-6,TGTGCCAGCAGCTTACGGGGGAATCTTAGCACAGATACGCAGTATTTT,CASSLRGNLSTDTQYF
NA,TRBJ2-1,NA,TRBV7-8,TGTGCCAGCAGCGAGGACCAGGGCATTGAGCAGTTCTTC,CASSEDQGIEQFF
NA,TRBJ1-2,TRBD1,TRBV2,TGTGCCAGCAGGGGGACAGGGGCCCATGGCTACACCTTC,CASRGTGAHGYTF
NA,TRBJ2-1,TRBD2,TRBV4-1,TGCGCCAGCAGCCAATCCGACAGACTAGCGGCCAACAATGAGCAGTTCTTC,CASSQSDRLAANNEQFF
NA,TRBJ2-1,TRBD2,TRBV18,TGTGCCAGCTCACCCGGGACTAGCGGGAGGGATCTCAATGAGCAGTTCTTC,CASSPGTSGRDLNEQFF
NA,TRBJ2-7,TRBD2,TRBV9,TGTGCCAGCAGCGTAGGCGGGAGTATCGCCTACGAGCAGTACTTC,CASSVGGSIAYEQYF
once,TRBJ2-7,TRBD2,TRBV10-2,TGCGCCAGCAGTGAGGGGCTAGCGGGATCCTACGAGCAGTACTTC,CASSEGLAGSYEQYF
once,TRBJ1-1,NA,TRBV29-1,TGCAGCACCAACAGGGAGGGGGTGAACACTGAAGCTTTCTTT,CSTNREGVNTEAFF
NA,TRBJ2-1,TRBD2,TRBV6-5,TGTGCCAGCATATCGGGAGCGGGAGGACAGTTCTTC,CASISGAGGQFF
once,TRBJ2-2,NA,TRBV2,TGTGCCAGCAGTGAAGGTGGGGGACAGAACACCGGGGAGCTGTTTTTT,CASSEGGGQNTGELFF
NA,TRBJ2-3,TRBD2,TRBV7-2,TGTGCCAGCAGCTTAGTCGGAGCGGGAGGGCCGAATACGCAGTATTTT,CASSLVGAGGPNTQYF
NA,TRBJ2-5,TRBD1,TRBV7-9,TGTGCCAGCAGAATGACAGGGGGCCTTGAGACCCAGTACTTC,CASRMTGGLETQYF
NA,TRBJ2-1,TRBD1,TRBV6-1,TGTGCCAGCAGTGACCCGGGACAGCCCTACAATGAGCAGTTCTTC,CASSDPGQPYNEQFF
NA,TRBJ2-3,NA,TRBV28,TGTGCCAGCAGTAGCCCAATAGGAGGGACTAGCACAGATACGCAGTATTTT,CASSSPIGGTSTDTQYF
NA,TRBJ2-3,NA,TRBV7-9,TGTGCCAGCAGCCCTCCTACTAGCATCGTCACAGATACGCAGTATTTT,CASSPPTSIVTDTQYF